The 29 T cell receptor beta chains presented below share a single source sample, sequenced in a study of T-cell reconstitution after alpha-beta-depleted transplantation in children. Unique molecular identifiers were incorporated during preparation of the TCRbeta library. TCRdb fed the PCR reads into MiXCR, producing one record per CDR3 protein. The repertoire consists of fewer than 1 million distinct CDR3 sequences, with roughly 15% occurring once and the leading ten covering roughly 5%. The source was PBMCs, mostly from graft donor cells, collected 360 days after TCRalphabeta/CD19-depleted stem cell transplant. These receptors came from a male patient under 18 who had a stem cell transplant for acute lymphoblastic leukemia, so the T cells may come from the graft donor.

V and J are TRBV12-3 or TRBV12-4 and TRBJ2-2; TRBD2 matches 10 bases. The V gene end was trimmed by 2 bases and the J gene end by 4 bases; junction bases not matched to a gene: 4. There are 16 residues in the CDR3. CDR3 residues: CASSLSSGRGTGELFF. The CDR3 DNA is TGTGCCAGCAGTTTATCTAGCGGGAGAGGCACCGGGGAGCTGTTTTTT.

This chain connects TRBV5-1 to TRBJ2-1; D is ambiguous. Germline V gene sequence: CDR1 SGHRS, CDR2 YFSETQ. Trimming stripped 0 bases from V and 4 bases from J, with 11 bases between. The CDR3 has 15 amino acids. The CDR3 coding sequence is TGCGCCAGCAGCTTGGTCAGCCAGGAGTACAATGAGCAGTTCTTC. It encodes CASSLVSQEYNEQFF.

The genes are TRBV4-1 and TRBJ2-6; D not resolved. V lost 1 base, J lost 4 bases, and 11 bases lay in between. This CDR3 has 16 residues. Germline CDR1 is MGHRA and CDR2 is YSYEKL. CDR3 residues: CASSQGMGIGANVLTF. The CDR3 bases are TGCGCCAGCAGCCAAGGTATGGGGATAGGGGCCAACGTCCTGACTTTC.

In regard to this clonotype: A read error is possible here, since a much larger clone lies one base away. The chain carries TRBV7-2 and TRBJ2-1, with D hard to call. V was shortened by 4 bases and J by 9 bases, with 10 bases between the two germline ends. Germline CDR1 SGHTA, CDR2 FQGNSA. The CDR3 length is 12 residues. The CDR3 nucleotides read TGTGCCAGCAGCTCTTGGAGTCGTGAGCAGTTCTTC. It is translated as CASSSWSREQFF.

The CDR3 reads CASSPTQALAGKNEQFF. In DNA form, the CDR3 reads TGTGCCAGCTCACCGACCCAGGCACTAGCGGGAAAGAATGAGCAGTTCTTC. The chain uses TRBV18 and TRBJ2-1; the match to TRBD2 covers 10 bases. There are 17 residues in the CDR3. CDR1 and CDR2 from the germline V gene are KGHSH and LQKENI. V shed 3 bases, J shed 7 bases, and the junction held 12 bases outside the gene matches.

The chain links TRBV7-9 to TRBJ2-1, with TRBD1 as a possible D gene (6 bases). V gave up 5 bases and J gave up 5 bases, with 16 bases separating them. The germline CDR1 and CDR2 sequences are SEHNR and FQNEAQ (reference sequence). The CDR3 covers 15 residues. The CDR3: CASSGTGSDDNEQFF. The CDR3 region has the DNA TGTGCCAGCAGCGGAACAGGGAGTGACGACAATGAGCAGTTCTTC.

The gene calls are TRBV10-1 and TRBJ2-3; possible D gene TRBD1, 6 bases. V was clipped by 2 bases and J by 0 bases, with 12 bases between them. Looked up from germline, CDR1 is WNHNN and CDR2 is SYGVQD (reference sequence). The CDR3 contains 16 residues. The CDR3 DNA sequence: TGCGCCAGCAGTGAGGACCAGGGGCCAAGCACAGATACGCAGTATTTT. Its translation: CASSEDQGPSTDTQYF.

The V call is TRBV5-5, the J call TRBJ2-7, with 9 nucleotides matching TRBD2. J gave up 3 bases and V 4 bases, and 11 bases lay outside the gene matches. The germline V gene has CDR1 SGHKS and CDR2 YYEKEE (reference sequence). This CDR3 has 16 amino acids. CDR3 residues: CASSPSPREGVYEQYF. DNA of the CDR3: TGTGCCAGCAGCCCCTCGCCGCGGGAGGGTGTCTACGAGCAGTACTTC.

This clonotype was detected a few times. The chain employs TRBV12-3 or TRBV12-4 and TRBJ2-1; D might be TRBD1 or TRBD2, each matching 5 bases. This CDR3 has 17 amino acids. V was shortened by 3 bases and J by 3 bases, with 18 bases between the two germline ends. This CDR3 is CASSFSGRLHFYNEQFF. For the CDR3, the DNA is TGTGCCAGCAGTTTTTCGGGGCGGCTACATTTCTACAATGAGCAGTTCTTC.

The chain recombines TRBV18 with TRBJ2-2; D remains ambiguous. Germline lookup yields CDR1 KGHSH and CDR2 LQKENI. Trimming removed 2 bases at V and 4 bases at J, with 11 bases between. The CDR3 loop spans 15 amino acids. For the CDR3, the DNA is TGTGCCAGCTCACCAGAGCGTAGGTCCACCGGGGAGCTGTTTTTT. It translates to CASSPERRSTGELFF.

The CDR3 reads CASSSGTASSGANVLTF. As DNA, the CDR3 is TGTGCCAGCAGTTCCGGGACGGCGAGCTCTGGGGCCAACGTCCTGACTTTC. V usage is TRBV27 and J usage is TRBJ2-6; the D gene could be TRBD1 or TRBD2 (5 bases each). CDR1 and CDR2 (germline): MNHEY, SMNVEV (reference sequence). The CDR3 loop spans 17 amino acids. Trimming left V 4 bases short and J 0 bases short, with 13 bases between.

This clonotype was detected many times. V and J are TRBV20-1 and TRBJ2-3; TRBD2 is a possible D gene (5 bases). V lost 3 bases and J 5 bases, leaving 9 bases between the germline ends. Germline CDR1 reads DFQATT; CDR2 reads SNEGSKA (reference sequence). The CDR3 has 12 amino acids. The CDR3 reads CSARDEGDTQYF. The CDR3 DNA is TGCAGTGCTAGGGACGAGGGAGATACGCAGTATTTT.

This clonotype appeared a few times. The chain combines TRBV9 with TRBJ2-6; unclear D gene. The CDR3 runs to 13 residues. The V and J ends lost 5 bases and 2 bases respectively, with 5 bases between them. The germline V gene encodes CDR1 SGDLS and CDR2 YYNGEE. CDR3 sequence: CASRTAGANVLTF. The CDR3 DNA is TGTGCCAGCAGAACGGCTGGGGCCAACGTCCTGACTTTC. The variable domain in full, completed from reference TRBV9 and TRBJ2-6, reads DSGVTQTPKHLITATGQRVTLRCSPRSGDLSVYWYQQSLDQGLQFLIQYYNGEERAKGNILERFSAQQFPDLHSELNLSSLELGDSALYFCASRTAGANVLTFGAGSRLTVL.

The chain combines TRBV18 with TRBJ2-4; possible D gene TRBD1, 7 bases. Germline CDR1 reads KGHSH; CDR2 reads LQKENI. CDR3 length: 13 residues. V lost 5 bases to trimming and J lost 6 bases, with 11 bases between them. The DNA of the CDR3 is TGTGCCAGCTCAAGCCAGGGGGGAAACATTCAGTACTTC. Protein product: CASSSQGGNIQYF. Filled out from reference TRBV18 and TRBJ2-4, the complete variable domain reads NAGVMQNPRHLVRRRGQEARLRCSPMKGHSHVYWYRQLPEEGLKFMVYLQKENIIDESGMPKERFSAEFPKEGPSILRIQQVVRGDSAAYFCASSSQGGNIQYFGAGTRLSVL.

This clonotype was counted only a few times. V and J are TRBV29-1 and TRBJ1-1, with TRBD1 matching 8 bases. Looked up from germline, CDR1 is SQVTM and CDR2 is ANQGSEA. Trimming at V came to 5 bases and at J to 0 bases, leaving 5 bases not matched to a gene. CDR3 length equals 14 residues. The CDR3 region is CSVRDRYMNTEAFF. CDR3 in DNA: TGCAGCGTTCGGGACAGGTATATGAACACTGAAGCTTTCTTT.

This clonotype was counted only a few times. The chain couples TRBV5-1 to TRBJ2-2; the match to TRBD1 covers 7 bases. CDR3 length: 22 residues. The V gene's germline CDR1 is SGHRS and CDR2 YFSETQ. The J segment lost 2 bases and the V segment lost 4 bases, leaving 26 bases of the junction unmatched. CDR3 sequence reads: CASSGWSDDRDRILINTGELFF. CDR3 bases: TGCGCCAGCAGCGGGTGGAGTGACGACCGGGACAGAATACTTATAAACACCGGGGAGCTGTTTTTT.

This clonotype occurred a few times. The DNA of the CDR3 is TGCGCCAGCACAGACAGGGTAGGGGGTTTCTATGGCTACACCTTC. It yields the protein CASTDRVGGFYGYTF. This rearrangement joins TRBV10-2 to TRBJ1-2, with 7 positions matching TRBD1. This CDR3 is 15 amino acids long. The germline CDR1 and CDR2 sequences are WSHSY and SAAADI. Trimming removed 7 bases from V and 4 bases from J; junction bases left unmatched: 12.

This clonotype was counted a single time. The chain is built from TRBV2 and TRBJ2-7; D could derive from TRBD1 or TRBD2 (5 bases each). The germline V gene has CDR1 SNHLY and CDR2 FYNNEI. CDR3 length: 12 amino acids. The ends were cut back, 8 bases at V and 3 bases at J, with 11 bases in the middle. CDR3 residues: CASARDGYEQYF. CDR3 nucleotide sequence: TGTGCCAGCGCCCGGGACGGCTACGAGCAGTACTTC.

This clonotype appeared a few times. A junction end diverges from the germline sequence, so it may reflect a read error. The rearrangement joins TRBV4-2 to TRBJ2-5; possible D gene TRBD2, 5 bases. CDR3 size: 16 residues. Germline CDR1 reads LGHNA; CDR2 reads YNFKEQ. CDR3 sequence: CASSQDLAMGQETQYF. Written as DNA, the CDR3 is TGTGCCAGCAGTCAAGATCTAGCAATGGGTCAAGAGACCCAGTACTTC.

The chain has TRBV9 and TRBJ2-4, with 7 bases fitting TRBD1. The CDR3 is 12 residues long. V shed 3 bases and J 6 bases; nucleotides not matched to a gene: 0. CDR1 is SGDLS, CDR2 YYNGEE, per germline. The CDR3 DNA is TGTGCCAGCAGCGGACAGGGAAACATTCAGTACTTC. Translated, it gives CASSGQGNIQYF.

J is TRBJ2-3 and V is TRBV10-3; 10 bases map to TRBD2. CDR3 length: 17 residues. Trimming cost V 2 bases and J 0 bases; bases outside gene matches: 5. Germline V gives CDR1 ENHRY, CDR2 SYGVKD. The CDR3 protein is CAISEPGLAVSTDTQYF. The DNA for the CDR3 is TGTGCCATCAGTGAGCCAGGACTAGCGGTTAGCACAGATACGCAGTATTTT.

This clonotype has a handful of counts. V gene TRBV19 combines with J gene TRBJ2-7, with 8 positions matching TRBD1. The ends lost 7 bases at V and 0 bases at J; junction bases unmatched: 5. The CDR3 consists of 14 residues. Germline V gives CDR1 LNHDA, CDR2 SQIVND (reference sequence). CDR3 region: CASTHGTGSYEQYF. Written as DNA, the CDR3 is TGTGCCAGTACCCACGGGACAGGCTCCTACGAGCAGTACTTC.

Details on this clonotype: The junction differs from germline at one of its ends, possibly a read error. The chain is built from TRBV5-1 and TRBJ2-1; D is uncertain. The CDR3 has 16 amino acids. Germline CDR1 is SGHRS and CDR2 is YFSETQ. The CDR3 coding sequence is TGCGCCAGCTGCTTGGAAGCGCTCAGCTCCTACAATGAGCAGTTCTTC. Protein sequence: CASCLEALSSYNEQFF.

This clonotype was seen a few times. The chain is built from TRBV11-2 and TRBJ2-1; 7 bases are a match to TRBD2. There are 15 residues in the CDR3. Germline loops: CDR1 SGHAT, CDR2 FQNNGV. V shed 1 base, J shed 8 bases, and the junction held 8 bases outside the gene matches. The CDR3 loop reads CASSLGWTRDYEQFF. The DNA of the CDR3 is TGTGCCAGCAGCTTAGGATGGACTAGGGACTATGAGCAGTTCTTC. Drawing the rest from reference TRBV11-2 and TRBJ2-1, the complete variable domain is EAGVAQSPRYKIIEKRQSVAFWCNPISGHATLYWYQQILGQGPKLLIQFQNNGVVDDSQLPKDRFSAERLKGVDSTLKIQPAKLEDSAVYLCASSLGWTRDYEQFFGPGTRLTVL.

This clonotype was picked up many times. CDR3 coding DNA: TGTGCCACCAGTGACCGGACTAGCGGTAAAGAGACCCAGTACTTC. Translated: CATSDRTSGKETQYF. This chain uses TRBV24-1 with TRBJ2-5; 10 bases align to TRBD2. V trimming: 4 bases; J trimming: 3 bases; junction bases outside the gene matches: 4. Germline values: CDR1 KGHDR, CDR2 SFDVKD. This CDR3 is 15 amino acids long.

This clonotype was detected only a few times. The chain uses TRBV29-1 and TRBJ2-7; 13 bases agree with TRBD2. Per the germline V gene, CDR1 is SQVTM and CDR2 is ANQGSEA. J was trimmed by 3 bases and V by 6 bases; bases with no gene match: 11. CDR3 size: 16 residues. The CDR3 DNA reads TGCAGCGTGGAGGGAGGACTAGCGGGAGATCTCTACGAGCAGTACTTC. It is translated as CSVEGGLAGDLYEQYF.

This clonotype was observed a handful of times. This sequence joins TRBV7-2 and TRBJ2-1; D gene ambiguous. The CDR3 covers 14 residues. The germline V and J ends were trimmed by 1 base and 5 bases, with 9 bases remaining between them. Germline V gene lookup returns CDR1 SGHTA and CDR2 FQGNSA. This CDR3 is CASSLVQQNNEQFF. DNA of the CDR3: TGTGCCAGCAGCTTAGTTCAGCAGAACAATGAGCAGTTCTTC.

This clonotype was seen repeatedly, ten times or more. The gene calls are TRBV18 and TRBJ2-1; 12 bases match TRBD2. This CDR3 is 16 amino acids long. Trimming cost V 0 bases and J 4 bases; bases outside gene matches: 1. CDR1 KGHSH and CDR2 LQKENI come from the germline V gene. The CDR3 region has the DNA TGTGCCAGCTCACCACCGACTAGCGGGAGATACAATGAGCAGTTCTTC. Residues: CASSPPTSGRYNEQFF.

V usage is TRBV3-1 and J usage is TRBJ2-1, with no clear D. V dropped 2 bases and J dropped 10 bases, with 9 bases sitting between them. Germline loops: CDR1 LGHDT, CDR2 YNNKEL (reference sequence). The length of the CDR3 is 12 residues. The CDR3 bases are TGTGCCAGCAGCCAAAACCGCGAAGAGCAGTTCTTC. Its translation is CASSQNREEQFF.